The present entry profiles one TCR beta chain with its context. Its antigen is not known. In addition to blood RNA drawn from unsorted whole blood, germline DNA was extracted. These data come from a study of tumor-infiltrating lymphocytes in primary liver carcinoma. About the study: Every patient in the cohort had a primary liver carcinoma. That carcinoma was treated by surgical resection.

TCR beta cDNA was prepared out of around 460 ng total RNA by means of a constant-region primer. What produced the TCR beta libraries was three nested multiplex PCR rounds using slightly modified ARM-PCR. TRBV1-TRBV30 forward and Cbeta reverse primers drove the first two approximately 10-cycle rounds. TCRdb reprocessed the multiplex PCR reads with MiXCR, giving one entry per CDR3 protein. The sample lists some 320,000 distinct CDR3 sequences, 55% to 65% occurring once. Study-level findings and limits: Relative to tumor region pairs, the tumor-adjacent and tumor-blood pairs showed overlap that was lower.

CDR1 SQVTM and CDR2 ANQGSEA come from the germline V gene. CDR3 length equals 15 residues. Sequencing used peripheral blood. This TCR derives from a man between 40 and 49 years old with primary liver carcinoma and hepatitis B virus infection. The chain is built from TRBV29-1 and TRBJ1-1; 10 bases fit TRBD1. The CDR3 sequence: CIVAGRDRGGTEAFF. As DNA, the CDR3 is TGCATCGTCGCTGGCCGGGACAGGGGTGGCACTGAAGCTTTCTTT.